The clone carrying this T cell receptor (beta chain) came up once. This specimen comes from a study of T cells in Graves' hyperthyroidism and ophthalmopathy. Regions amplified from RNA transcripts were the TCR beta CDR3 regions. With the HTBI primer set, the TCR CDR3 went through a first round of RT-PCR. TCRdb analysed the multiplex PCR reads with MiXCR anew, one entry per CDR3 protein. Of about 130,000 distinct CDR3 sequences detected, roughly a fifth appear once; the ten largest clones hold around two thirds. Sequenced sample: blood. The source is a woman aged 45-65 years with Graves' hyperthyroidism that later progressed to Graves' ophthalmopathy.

DNA for the CDR3: TGTGCCAGCAGCCAAGGGGCCGGGGCGCGGGGGAACACTGAAGCTTTCTTT. Its protein product is CASSQGAGARGNTEAFF. This chain uses TRBV3-1 with TRBJ1-1; D possibly corresponds to TRBD1 (5 bases). V was cut by 1 base and J by 1 base, with 16 bases left in between. Germline CDR1 and CDR2: LGHDT and YNNKEL (reference sequence). CDR3 length: 17 residues.